This TCR beta chain was obtained from a study of T cells after yellow fever vaccination. Study-wide results and caveats: Clonotype sharing between CD4 and CD8 compartments was small.

Between the trimmed V and J ends, which lost 2 bases and 2 bases, there was a span of 12 bases. Per the germline V gene, CDR1 is SGDLS and CDR2 is YYNGEE. This CDR3 has 15 amino acids. Only a few counts were recorded for this clonotype. Its antigen is unidentified. One entry per CDR3 protein, called by TCRdb with MiXCR from the 5' RACE reads. Of about 300,000 distinct CDR3 sequences in the sample, under 5% were seen once. The sequence came from a man younger than 35 who received the YFV17D yellow fever vaccine. The rearrangement uses TRBV9 and TRBJ2-3; D gene uncertain. Sequencing was performed on PBMCs, taken 5 days after the yellow fever booster vaccination. The CDR3 nucleotides read TGTGCCAGCAGCGTCGATCCGGGCCCCACAGATACGCAGTATTTT. Its translation: CASSVDPGPTDTQYF.